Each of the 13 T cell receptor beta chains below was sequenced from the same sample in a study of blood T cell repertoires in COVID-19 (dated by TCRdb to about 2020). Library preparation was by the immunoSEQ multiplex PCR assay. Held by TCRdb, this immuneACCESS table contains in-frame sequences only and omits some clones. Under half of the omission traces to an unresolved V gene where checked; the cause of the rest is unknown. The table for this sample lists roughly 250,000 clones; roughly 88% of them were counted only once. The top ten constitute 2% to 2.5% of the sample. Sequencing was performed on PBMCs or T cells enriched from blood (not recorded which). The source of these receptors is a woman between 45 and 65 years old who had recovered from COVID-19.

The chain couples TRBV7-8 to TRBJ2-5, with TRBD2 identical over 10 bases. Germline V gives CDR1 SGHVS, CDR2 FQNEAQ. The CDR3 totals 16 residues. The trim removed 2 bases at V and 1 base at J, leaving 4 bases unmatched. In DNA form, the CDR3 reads TGTGCCAGCAGCTTAACTAGCGGGATCCTCCAAGAGACCCAGTACTTC. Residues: CASSLTSGILQETQYF.

The CDR3 DNA is TGTGCCAGCAGTTTATTTGGAGGGGTCGTTTTCTATGGCTACACCTTC. This gives the protein CASSLFGGVVFYGYTF. V gene TRBV28 combines with J gene TRBJ1-2, with D perhaps TRBD1 (5 bases). The CDR3 runs 16 residues. The germline V and J ends were trimmed by 1 base and 4 bases, with 16 bases remaining between them. CDR1 is MDHEN and CDR2 is SYDVKM in the germline V gene.

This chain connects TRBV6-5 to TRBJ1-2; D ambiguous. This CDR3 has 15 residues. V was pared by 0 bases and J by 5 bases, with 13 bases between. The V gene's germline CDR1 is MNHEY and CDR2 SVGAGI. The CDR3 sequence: CASSYSGRSAYGYTF. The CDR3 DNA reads TGTGCCAGCAGTTACTCGGGCAGGTCCGCTTATGGCTACACCTTC.

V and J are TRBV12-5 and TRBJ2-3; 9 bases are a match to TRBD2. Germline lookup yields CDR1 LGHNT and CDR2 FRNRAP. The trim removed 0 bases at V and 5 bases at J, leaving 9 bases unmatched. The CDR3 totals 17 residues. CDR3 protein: CASGLVRSLAGIDTQYF. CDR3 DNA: TGTGCTAGTGGTTTGGTACGGTCGCTAGCGGGGATAGATACGCAGTATTTT.

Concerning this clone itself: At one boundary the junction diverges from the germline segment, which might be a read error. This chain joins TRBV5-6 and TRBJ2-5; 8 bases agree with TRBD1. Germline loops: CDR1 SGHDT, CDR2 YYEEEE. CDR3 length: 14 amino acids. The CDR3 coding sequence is TGTGCCTGCAGTGACAGGGGATTCGGGGAGACCCAGTACTTC. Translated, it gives CACSDRGFGETQYF.

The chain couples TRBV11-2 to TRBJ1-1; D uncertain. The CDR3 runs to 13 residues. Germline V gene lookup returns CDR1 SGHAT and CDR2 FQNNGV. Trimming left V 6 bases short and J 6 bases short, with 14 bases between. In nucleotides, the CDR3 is TGTGCCAGCAGGCAGACGAGAGGATCTGAAGCTTTCTTT. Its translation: CASRQTRGSEAFF.

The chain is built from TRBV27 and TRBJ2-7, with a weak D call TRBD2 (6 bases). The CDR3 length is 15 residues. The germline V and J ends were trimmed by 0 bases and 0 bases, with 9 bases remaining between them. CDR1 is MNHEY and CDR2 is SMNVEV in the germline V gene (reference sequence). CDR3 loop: CASSLSVGGSYEQYF. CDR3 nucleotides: TGTGCCAGCAGTTTATCGGTGGGGGGCTCCTACGAGCAGTACTTC.

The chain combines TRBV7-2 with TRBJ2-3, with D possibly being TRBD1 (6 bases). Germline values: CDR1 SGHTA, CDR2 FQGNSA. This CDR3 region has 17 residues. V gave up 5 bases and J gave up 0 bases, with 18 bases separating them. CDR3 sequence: CASSPSPTGSSTDTQYF. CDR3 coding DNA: TGTGCCAGCAGCCCTTCGCCGACAGGCTCTAGCACAGATACGCAGTATTTT.

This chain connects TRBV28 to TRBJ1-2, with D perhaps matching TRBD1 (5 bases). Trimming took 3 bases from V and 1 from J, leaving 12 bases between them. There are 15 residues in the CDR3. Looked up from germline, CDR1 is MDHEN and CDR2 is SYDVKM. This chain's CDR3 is CASSFETEDNYGYTF. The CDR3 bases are TGTGCCAGCAGTTTCGAGACAGAAGATAACTATGGCTACACCTTC.

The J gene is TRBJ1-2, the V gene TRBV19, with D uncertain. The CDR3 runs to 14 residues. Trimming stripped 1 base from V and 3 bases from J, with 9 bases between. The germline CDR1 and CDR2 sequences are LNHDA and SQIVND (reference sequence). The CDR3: CASSIGQGYYGYTF. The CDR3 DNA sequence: TGTGCCAGTAGTATAGGACAAGGATACTATGGCTACACCTTC.

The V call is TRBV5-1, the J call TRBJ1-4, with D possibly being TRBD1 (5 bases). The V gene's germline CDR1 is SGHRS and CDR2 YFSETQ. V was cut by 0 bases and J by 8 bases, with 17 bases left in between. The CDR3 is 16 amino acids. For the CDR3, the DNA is TGCGCCAGCAGCTTGGCCGCAGCAGGGATGGCCGAAAAACTGTTTTTT. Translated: CASSLAAAGMAEKLFF.

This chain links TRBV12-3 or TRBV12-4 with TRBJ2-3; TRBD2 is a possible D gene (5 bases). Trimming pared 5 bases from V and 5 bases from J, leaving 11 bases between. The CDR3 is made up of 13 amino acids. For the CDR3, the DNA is TGTGCCAGCAGTATCTCGGGGAGAGATACGCAGTATTTT. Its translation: CASSISGRDTQYF.

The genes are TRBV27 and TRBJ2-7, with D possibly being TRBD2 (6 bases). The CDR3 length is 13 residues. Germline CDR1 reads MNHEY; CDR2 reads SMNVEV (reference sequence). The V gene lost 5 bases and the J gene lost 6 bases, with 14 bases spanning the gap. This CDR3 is CASSPGDVSEQYF. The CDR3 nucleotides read TGTGCCAGCAGTCCGGGGGATGTGTCCGAGCAGTACTTC.